This TCR beta chain was observed in a study of cytomegalovirus exposure and HLA in healthy donors. The germline V gene has CDR1 LNHNV and CDR2 YYDKDF (reference sequence). V gave up 4 bases and J gave up 0 bases, with 13 bases separating them. The CDR3 contains 16 residues. The PCR made use of 60 Vbeta and 13 Jbeta primers. This table comes from immunoSEQ multiplex PCR, and its TCRdb copy is limited to in-frame clones, with some not included. The data include 60,000 to 85,000 clones; the top ten clones carry about an eighth. The TCR originated in a man in his fifties in good health and CMV-seropositive. The chain has TRBV15 and TRBJ2-1; D is unclear. Source material: PBMCs. In DNA form, the CDR3 reads TGTGCCACCAGCATAAGTCAGGCAGCCTCCTACAATGAGCAGTTCTTC. Translated, it gives CATSISQAASYNEQFF.